These 13 T cell receptor beta chains were sequenced from one sample in a study of cytomegalovirus exposure and HLA in healthy donors. With 60 Vbeta and 13 Jbeta primers, the PCR was carried out. The table came from immunoSEQ multiplex PCR; TCRdb's copy has only in-frame clones and leaves some out. This table holds 93,000 or so clones, approximately 79% found once. The sequencing input was PBMCs. All receptors derive from a man over 45 in good health and CMV-seropositive.

The chain couples TRBV2 to TRBJ1-1; maybe TRBD1 (5 bases). V dropped 3 bases and J dropped 7 bases, with 12 bases sitting between them. CDR1 and CDR2 from the germline V gene are SNHLY and FYNNEI. The CDR3 has 13 amino acids. In DNA, the CDR3 is TGTGCCAGCAGTGAGAAGGGGATCAATGAAGCTTTCTTT. This codes for CASSEKGINEAFF.

The rearrangement joins TRBV6-6 to TRBJ1-6, with D possibly TRBD1 on 5 matching bases. Germline V gene data show CDR1 as MNHNY and CDR2 as SVGAGI (reference sequence). V lost 2 bases and J lost 9, with 14 bases in between. The length of the CDR3 is 15 residues. CDR3 sequence: CASSYVEGQGSPLHF. DNA of the CDR3: TGTGCCAGCAGTTACGTGGAGGGGCAGGGTTCACCCCTCCACTTT.

Judged by abundance, this clone is medium-sized (0.01 to 0.1%). The chain has TRBV7-8 and TRBJ2-7, with D perhaps matching TRBD2 (5 bases). The CDR3 is 13 residues long. The ends were cut back, 1 base at V and 6 bases at J, with 10 bases in the middle. CDR1 and CDR2 from the germline V gene are SGHVS and FQNEAQ. The CDR3 is CASSLGTLTEQYF. Written as DNA, the CDR3 is TGTGCCAGCAGCTTAGGGACTCTCACCGAGCAGTACTTC.

The V gene is TRBV28, the J gene TRBJ1-2, with 7 bases matching TRBD1. V gave up 5 bases and J gave up 5 bases; unmatched junction bases: 8. Germline assignment: CDR1 MDHEN and CDR2 SYDVKM. CDR3 length equals 14 residues. CDR3 bases: TGTGCCAGCAGTAGTAGCCCGGGACAGTATGGCTACACCTTC. It yields the protein CASSSSPGQYGYTF.

The J gene is TRBJ2-7, the V gene TRBV10-3; 8 nucleotides align to TRBD1. Looked up from germline, CDR1 is ENHRY and CDR2 is SYGVKD. Losses at the gene ends were 7 bases for V and 4 bases for J; bases not matched to a gene: 6. The CDR3 is made up of 13 amino acids. CDR3 nucleotides: TGTGCCATCACAGGACAGGGTCGGTACGAGCAGTACTTC. Protein product: CAITGQGRYEQYF.

With respect to this clone: The junction does not match germline at one end; this may be a read error. The J gene is TRBJ2-7, the V gene TRBV7-3; TRBD2 aligns across 10 bases. CDR1 and CDR2 from the germline V gene are SGHTA and FQGTGA. The CDR3 extends over 16 amino acids. Here the CDR3 DNA reads TGTGCCGGCAGCTTATTTCGACTAGCGGGTTCCTACGAGCAGTACTTC. Translated, it gives CAGSLFRLAGSYEQYF. The full variable domain, rest sourced from reference TRBV7-3 and TRBJ2-7, is GAGVSQTPSNKVTEKGKYVELRCDPISGHTALYWYRQSLGQGPEFLIYFQGTGAADDSGLPNDRFFAVRPEGSVSTLKIQRTERGDSAVYLCAGSLFRLAGSYEQYFGPGTRLTVT.

The chain links TRBV6-5 to TRBJ2-2, with 7 bases fitting TRBD2. CDR1 and CDR2 (germline): MNHEY, SVGAGI. The V and J ends lost 1 base and 6 bases, in that order; junction bases with no gene match: 5. The CDR3 covers 15 residues. In DNA form, the CDR3 reads TGTGCCAGCAGTTACTTTGCGGGAGATGCCGGGGAGCTGTTTTTT. Residues: CASSYFAGDAGELFF.

The V and J genes are TRBV5-1 and TRBJ2-1, with 16 bases aligning to TRBD2. The CDR3 consists of 15 residues. Losses at the gene ends were 3 bases for V and 10 bases for J; bases not matched to a gene: 4. Germline CDR1 is SGHRS and CDR2 is YFSETQ. CDR3 DNA sequence: TGCGCCAGCAGCTCGGGACTAGCGGGGGGGGGAGAGCAGTTCTTC. Translation gives CASSSGLAGGGEQFF.

The chain couples TRBV5-8 to TRBJ2-5, with D perhaps TRBD2 (6 bases). The CDR3 sequence is 14 residues long. The germline CDR1 and CDR2 sequences are SGHTS and YDEGEE. The V gene lost 1 base and the J gene lost 5 bases, with 12 bases spanning the gap. The CDR3 here is CASSLFRREETQYF. The CDR3 nucleotides are TGTGCCAGCAGCTTGTTTCGGAGGGAGGAGACCCAGTACTTC.

The chain couples TRBV5-1 to TRBJ2-7, with a possible D match to TRBD1 (5 bases). Germline V gene data show CDR1 as SGHRS and CDR2 as YFSETQ. V was trimmed by 4 bases and J by 4 bases, leaving 9 bases between them. The length of the CDR3 is 12 residues. CDR3 bases: TGCGCCAGCAGCCCTCAGGGATACGAGCAGTACTTC. Encoded protein: CASSPQGYEQYF.

The gene calls are TRBV7-8 and TRBJ2-2; 11 nucleotides align to TRBD2. Trimming cost V 4 bases and J 4 bases; bases outside gene matches: 2. This CDR3 has 15 amino acids. Germline CDR1 SGHVS, CDR2 FQNEAQ. The CDR3 DNA is TGTGCCAGCAGCTCCCTAGCGGGAGGCACCGGGGAGCTGTTTTTT. Translation gives CASSSLAGGTGELFF.

The chain has TRBV18 and TRBJ2-5; D is possibly TRBD1 (5 bases). The CDR3 contains 13 residues. Trimming took off 4 bases at V and 6 bases at J, with 12 bases between the two ends. Per germline, CDR1 KGHSH and CDR2 LQKENI. CDR3 amino acids: CASSRQRQQTQYF. The CDR3 DNA is TGTGCCAGCTCACGACAGAGGCAACAGACCCAGTACTTC.

This rearrangement joins TRBV6-1 to TRBJ1-3, with D possibly being TRBD1 (6 bases). Germline values: CDR1 MNHNS, CDR2 SASEGT. There are 14 residues in the CDR3. Between the trimmed V and J ends, which lost 8 bases and 1 base, there was a span of 12 bases. The CDR3 DNA follows: TGTGCCAGCTCCAGACAGGTATCTGGAAACACCATATATTTT. Translating gives CASSRQVSGNTIYF.